This T cell receptor (beta chain) stems from a study of patients and donors after allogeneic stem cell transplantation (dated by TCRdb to about 2020). This clonotype was counted a few times. Its antigen has not been determined. Per-base quality was not reported, and no clone a single base away is much larger than it. Libraries were made using RT-PCR. TCRdb shows the sequencer as NextSeq 550. Starting from the raw public reads, TCRdb applied fastp trimming at Q25, assembled clones with MiXCR and retained in-frame beta chains. Merged by CDR3 protein, the rows form single entries marked with the most common genes and DNA. This sample is represented by about 160,000 distinct CDR3 sequences; about 32% of them were singletons. Less than 3.5% of the sample is taken by the ten largest. The CDR3 sequence holds 12 residues, the cysteine and phenylalanine included. The retained sequence is limited to the CDR3, 36 bases, with the frame set at the first base. Trimming takes 1 base from V and 5 bases from J, and the germline ends sit 8 bases apart. Via the germline V gene (reference sequence), CDR1 is DFQATT and CDR2 SNEGSKA.

The sequenced material came from blood, either unsorted or a sorted T cell fraction (not recorded which). The chain is assembled from TRBV20-1 and TRBJ1-1; too little of a D gene remains to name it. The receptor comes from a human donor who was either an allogeneic HSCT recipient or a stem cell or donor lymphocyte infusion donor (not recorded which). It is not recorded whose cells these are; they may come from a transplant donor. The nucleotide sequence is given as TGCAGTGCTAGAGGGTCGAGGACTGAAGCTTTCTTT. This sequence encodes CSARGSRTEAFF.